In its sample, the clone carrying this T cell receptor beta chain was seen a few times. This specimen belongs to a study of beta chain features in type 1 diabetes. Heparinised blood was drawn once per donor, averaging around 120 mL. Via CD45RO/CCR7/CD25/CD127/CD95/CD27, cells of the CD4+ naive, central memory, regulatory and stem cell-like memory subsets were sorted. The investigators reverse transcribed all of the isolated RNA, so they sequenced expressed TCRB transcripts. Generated by immunoSEQ multiplex PCR, the TCRdb table keeps only in-frame clones and is missing some. The sample records 310,000 or so clones, approximately 10% being singletons. The sample was naive CD4+ T cells from blood. The sequence was obtained from a woman aged 25 to 45 in good health.

CDR3 nucleotides: TGTGCCAGCAGCGTAATGGGACAGGGGGGCTACAATGAGCAGTTCTTC. Translation: CASSVMGQGGYNEQFF. The V gene is TRBV7-6, the J gene TRBJ2-1; 11 bases map to TRBD1. CDR3 length equals 16 residues. Germline CDR1 is SGHVS and CDR2 is FNYEAQ. Trimming took 5 bases from V and 3 from J; bases not matched to a gene: 6.